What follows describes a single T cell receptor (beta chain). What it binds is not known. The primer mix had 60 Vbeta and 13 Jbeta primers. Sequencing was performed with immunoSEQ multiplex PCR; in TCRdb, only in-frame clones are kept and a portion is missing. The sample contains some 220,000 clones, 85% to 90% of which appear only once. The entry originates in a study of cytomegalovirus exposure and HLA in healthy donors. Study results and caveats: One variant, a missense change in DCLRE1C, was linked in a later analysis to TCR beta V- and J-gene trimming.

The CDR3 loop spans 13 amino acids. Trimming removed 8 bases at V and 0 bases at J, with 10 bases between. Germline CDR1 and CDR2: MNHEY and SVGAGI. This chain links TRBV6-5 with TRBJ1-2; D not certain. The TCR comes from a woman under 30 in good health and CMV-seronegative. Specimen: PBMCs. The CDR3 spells CASPKRANYGYTF. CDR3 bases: TGTGCCAGCCCGAAGAGGGCTAACTATGGCTACACCTTC.